The clone carrying this T cell receptor (beta chain) has more than one count but fewer than ten. Antigen specificity is unknown. Culture proceeded for approximately 10 days, and CD4+ T cells were then isolated. The data derive from a study of vaccination effects on CD4 cells after COVID-19. Study information: Before any sequencing was done, the ViraFEST assay used viral peptide pools to expand antigen-specific CD4+ T cells. Study-wide results and limits: Late post-vaccination samples showed marked contraction of infection- and vaccine-induced clones. Healthy vaccine recipients' vaccine-induced clones were almost all SARS-CoV-2 mono-reactive.

The V end lost 0 bases, the J end lost 7 bases, and 10 bases lay between the germline ends. Germline V lookup: CDR1 SGHDN, CDR2 FVKESK. The CDR3 sequence is 13 residues long. Here immunoSEQ multiplex PCR was the method, and the copy in TCRdb shows in-frame clones only, minus some. The sample lists about 25,000 clones; roughly 73% were seen once. Sample: CD4+ T cells from PBMCs cultured without peptide, taken before COVID-19 vaccination. This TCR derives from a human donor who received a COVID-19 vaccine. The genes are TRBV14 and TRBJ2-7; unclear D gene. In nucleotides, the CDR3 is TGTGCCAGCAGCCAAGACTGGGCGCGAGAGCAGTACTTC. Its translation is CASSQDWAREQYF. The full variable domain, in which reference TRBV14 and TRBJ2-7 provide the parts outside the CDR3, is EAGVTQFPSHSVIEKGQTVTLRCDPISGHDNLYWYRRVMGKEIKFLLHFVKESKQDESGMPNNRFLAERTGGTYSTLKVQPAELEDSGVYFCASSQDWAREQYFGPGTRLTVT.